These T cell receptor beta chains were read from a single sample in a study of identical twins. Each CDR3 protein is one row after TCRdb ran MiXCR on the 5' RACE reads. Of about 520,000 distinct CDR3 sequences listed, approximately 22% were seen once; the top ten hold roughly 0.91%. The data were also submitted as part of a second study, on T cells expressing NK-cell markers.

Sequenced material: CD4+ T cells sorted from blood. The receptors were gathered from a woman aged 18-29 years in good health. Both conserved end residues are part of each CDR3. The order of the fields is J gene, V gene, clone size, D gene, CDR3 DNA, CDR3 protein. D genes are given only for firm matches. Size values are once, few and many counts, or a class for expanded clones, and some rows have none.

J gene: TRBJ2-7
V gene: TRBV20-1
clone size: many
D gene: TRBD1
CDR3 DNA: TGCAGTGCTATCGATACAGGGGGTCCATTGGGGGAGCAGTACTTC
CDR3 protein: CSAIDTGGPLGEQYF

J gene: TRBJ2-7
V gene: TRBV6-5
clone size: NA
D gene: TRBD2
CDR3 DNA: TGTGCCAGCAGTTACTCAGTTAGCGGGAGGCCCTACGAGCAGTACTTC
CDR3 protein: CASSYSVSGRPYEQYF

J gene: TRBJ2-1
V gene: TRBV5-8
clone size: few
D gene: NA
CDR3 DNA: TGTGCCAGCAGCTTGGTCGGCAGGGCATCCAATGAGCAGTTCTTC
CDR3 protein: CASSLVGRASNEQFF

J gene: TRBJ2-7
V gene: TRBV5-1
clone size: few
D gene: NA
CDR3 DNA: TGCGCCAGCAGCTTGGCCACAGGGCCCTCCTACGAGCAGTACTTC
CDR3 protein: CASSLATGPSYEQYF

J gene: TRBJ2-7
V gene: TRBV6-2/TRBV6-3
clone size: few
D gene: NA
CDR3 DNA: TGTGCCAGCCGCTACTTCGGGGGTCAGCAGTACTTC
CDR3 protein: CASRYFGGQQYF

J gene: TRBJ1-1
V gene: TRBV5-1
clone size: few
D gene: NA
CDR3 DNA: TGCGCCAGCAGCTTGGGGAGAGTTGGGACTGAAGCTTTCTTT
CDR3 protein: CASSLGRVGTEAFF

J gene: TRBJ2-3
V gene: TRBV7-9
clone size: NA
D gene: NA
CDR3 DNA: TGTGCCAGCAGCCCGACAATCGCGCAGTATTTT
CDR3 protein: CASSPTIAQYF

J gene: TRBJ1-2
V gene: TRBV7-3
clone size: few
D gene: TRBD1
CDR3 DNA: TGTGCCAGCAGCTGGACAGGGTTTGGCTACACCTTC
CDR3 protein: CASSWTGFGYTF

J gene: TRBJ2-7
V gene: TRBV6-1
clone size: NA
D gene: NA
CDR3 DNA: TGTGCCAGCAGCCCTGGGTCGGACCTCCGAGGCCACGAGCAGTACTTC
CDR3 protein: CASSPGSDLRGHEQYF

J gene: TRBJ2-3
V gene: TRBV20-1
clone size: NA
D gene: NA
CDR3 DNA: TGCAGTGCTAGAGATCCTTTGGCAGATACGCAGTATTTT
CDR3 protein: CSARDPLADTQYF

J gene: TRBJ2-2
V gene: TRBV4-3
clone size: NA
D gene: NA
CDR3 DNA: TGCGCCAGCAGCCAAGATGTGTACAGCGGGGAGCTGTTTTTT
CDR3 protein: CASSQDVYSGELFF

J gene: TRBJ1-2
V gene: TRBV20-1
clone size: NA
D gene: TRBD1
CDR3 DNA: TGCAGTGCTATGCCGGGACAGGTCTATGGCTACACCTTC
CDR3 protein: CSAMPGQVYGYTF

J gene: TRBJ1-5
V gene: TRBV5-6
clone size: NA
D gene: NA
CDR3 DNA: TGTGCCAGCAGCTACGGACTCTTCAATCAGCCCCAGCATTTT
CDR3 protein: CASSYGLFNQPQHF

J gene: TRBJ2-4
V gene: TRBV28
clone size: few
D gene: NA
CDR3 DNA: TGTGCCAGCAGCTTGGGACAACCCGGCCAGTACTTC
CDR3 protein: CASSLGQPGQYF

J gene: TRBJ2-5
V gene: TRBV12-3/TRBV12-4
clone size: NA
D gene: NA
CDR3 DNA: TGTGCCAGCACACTAGGGGTACAAGAGACCCAGTACTTC
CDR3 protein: CASTLGVQETQYF

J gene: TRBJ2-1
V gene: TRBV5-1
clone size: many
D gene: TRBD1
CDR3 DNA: TGCGCCAGCAGCTTGGGGGACAGAGCCGAAGGACAGTTCTTC
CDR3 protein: CASSLGDRAEGQFF

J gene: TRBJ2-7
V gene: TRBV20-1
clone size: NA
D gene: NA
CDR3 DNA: TGCAGTGCCGGAGGGAGGCAGGGACCAAACGAGCAGTACTTC
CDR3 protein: CSAGGRQGPNEQYF

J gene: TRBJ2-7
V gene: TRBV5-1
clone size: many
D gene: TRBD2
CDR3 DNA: TGTGCCAGCAGTTCGACTAGCGGGGCCTACGAGCAGTACTTC
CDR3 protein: CASSSTSGAYEQYF

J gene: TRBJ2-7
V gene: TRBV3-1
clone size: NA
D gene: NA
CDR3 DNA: TGTGCCAGCAGCTCCCCTAGCGAGGTCTACGAGCAGTACTTC
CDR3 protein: CASSSPSEVYEQYF

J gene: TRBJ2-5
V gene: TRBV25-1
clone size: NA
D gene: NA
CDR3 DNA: TGTGCCAGCAGTGAATCTGGGGAAGAGACCCAGTACTTC
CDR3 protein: CASSESGEETQYF

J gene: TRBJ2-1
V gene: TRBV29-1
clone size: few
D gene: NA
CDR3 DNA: TGCAGCGCCGCACCGACTACCCAAGAGCAGTTCTTC
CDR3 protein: CSAAPTTQEQFF

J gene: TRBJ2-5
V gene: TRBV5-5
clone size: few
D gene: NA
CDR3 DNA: TGTGCCAGCAGGGACATGGAGACCCAGTACTTC
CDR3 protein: CASRDMETQYF

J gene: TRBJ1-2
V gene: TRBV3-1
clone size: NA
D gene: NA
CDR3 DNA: TGTGCCAGCAGCCAAGCCATAAGAAAACACGGACAGAGATACTATGGCTACACCTTC
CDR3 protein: CASSQAIRKHGQRYYGYTF

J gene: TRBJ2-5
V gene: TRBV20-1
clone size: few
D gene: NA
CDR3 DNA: TGCAGTGCTAGAGATTGGTTGGGGCAAGAGACCCAGTACTTC
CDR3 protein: CSARDWLGQETQYF

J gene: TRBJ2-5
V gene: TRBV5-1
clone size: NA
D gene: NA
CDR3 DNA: TGCGCCAGCAGCCCGGCCCTAACCAACCAAGAGACCCAGTACTTC
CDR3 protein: CASSPALTNQETQYF

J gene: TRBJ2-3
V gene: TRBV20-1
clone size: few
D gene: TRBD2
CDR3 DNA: TGCAGTGCTAGAGACCCGCTAGCGGGTGTTGCTACGCAGTATTTT
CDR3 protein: CSARDPLAGVATQYF

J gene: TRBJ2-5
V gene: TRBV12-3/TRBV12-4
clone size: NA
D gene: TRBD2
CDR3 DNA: TGTGCCAGCACCCTAGCGGGGCAAGAGACCCAGTACTTC
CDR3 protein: CASTLAGQETQYF

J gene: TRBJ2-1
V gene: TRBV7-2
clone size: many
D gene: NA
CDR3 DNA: TGTGCCAGCAGCTCATATCAGGGGTCTGGTGAGCAGTTCTTC
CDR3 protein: CASSSYQGSGEQFF

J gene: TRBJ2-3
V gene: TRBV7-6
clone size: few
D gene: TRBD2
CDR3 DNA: TGTGCCAGCAGCTCTGGACTAGCGGGAGGCGGGGCAGATACGCAGTATTTT
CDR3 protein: CASSSGLAGGGADTQYF

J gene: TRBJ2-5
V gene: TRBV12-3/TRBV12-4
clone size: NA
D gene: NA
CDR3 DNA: TGTGTTGACAGGCCAAACGAGGGCGGGGAGACCCAGTACTTC
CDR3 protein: CVDRPNEGGETQYF

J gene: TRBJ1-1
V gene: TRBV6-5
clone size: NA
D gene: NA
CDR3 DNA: TGTGCCAGCAGTTACTCGGGGGGCGGAGGGGTCCCTGAAGCTTTCTTT
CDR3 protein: CASSYSGGGGVPEAFF

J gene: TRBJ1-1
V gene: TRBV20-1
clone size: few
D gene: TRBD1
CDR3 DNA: TGCAGTGCCGTATCTACAGGGGGCGTTTCTAAAACTGAAGCTTTCTTT
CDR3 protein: CSAVSTGGVSKTEAFF

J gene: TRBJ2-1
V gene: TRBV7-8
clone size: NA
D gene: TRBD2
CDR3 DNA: TGTGCCAGCAGCTTACTAGCGGGAATCAGGTGGGAGCAGTTCTTC
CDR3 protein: CASSLLAGIRWEQFF

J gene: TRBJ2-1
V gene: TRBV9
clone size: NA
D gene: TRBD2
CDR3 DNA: TGTGCCAGCAGCATTCGACTAGCGCCCTACAATGAGCAGTTCTTC
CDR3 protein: CASSIRLAPYNEQFF

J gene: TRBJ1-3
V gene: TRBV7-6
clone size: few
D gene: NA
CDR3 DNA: TGTGCCAGCAGCTTAGTATTGGGAGGGAATGGAAACACCATATATTTT
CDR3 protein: CASSLVLGGNGNTIYF

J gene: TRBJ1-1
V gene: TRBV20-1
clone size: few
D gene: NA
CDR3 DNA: TGCAGTGCTAGAGTCCCCGGGACGGGGAACACTGAAGCTTTCTTT
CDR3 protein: CSARVPGTGNTEAFF

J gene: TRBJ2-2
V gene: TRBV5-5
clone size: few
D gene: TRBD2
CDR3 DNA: TGTGCCAGCAGTTCGGGACTAGCGGGAGTAACGGGCGGGGAGCTGTTTTTT
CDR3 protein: CASSSGLAGVTGGELFF

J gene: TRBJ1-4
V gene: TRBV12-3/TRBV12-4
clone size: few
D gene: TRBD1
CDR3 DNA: TGTGCCAGCAGTTTGAGGACAGGGGTAGGAGAAAAACTGTTTTTT
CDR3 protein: CASSLRTGVGEKLFF

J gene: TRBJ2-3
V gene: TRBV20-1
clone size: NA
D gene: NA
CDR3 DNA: TGCAGTGCTTCCGGGACCGTACTATCAGATACGCAGTATTTT
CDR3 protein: CSASGTVLSDTQYF

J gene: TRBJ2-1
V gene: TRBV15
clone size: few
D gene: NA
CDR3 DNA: TGTGCCACCAGCGAGGGACCTTTGCGCGGAATGCAGTTCTTC
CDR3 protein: CATSEGPLRGMQFF

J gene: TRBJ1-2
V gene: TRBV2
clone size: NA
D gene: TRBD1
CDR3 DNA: TGTGCCAGCAGCGGGGACAGTATGCTAAGTGGCTACACCTTC
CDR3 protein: CASSGDSMLSGYTF

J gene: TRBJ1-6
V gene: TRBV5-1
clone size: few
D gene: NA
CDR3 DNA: TGCGCCAGCAGCATCCGACAGGATTCACCCCTCCACTTT
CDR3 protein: CASSIRQDSPLHF